The sequence of this TCR beta chain was determined in a study of blood T cell repertoires in COVID-19 (TCRdb year 2020). Study-level background: Samples from collaborators originated in the United States, Italy and Spain and spanned both the acute and convalescent phases of COVID-19. The material from the prospective study consisted of cDNA or gDNA derived from T cells, B-cell-depleted T cells, or PBMCs. The samples were drawn from two sources: the first 160 participants of the ongoing ImmuneRACE study, and 1,254 subjects contributed by 6 global collaborators. A de-identified subject ID, COVID-19 status, age in years and sex were almost always included in the sample metadata. The repertoires were released in a freely available public database meant as a resource for research on the immune response to SARS-CoV-2. Where available, HLA class I and class II types were taken from metadata supplied by the sample provider and were not determined by assay-based typing. Subjects who had been exposed to COVID-19, were actively infected with it, or had recovered from it provided the deeply sampled blood TCRbeta repertoires that made up the dataset.

TCRbeta CDR3 regions were amplified from genomic DNA using the immunoSEQ Assay, a bias-controlled multiplex PCR. The study's processing was this. The number of nucleated cells in each sample was estimated from the amplification of reference gene primers within the assay. To quantify the absolute abundance of each unique TCRbeta CDR3 rearrangement, sequence reads were collapsed and filtered. For each sample, productive Simpson clonality was calculated as the square root of Simpson's diversity index over productive rearrangements. The table was pulled from immuneACCESS by TCRdb, which kept in-frame rearrangements only. Such tables lose some clones; where checked, under half of the loss comes from unresolved V genes, and the rest has no known cause. V, J and clone size reflect that table, while D and trimming were determined from the DNA. Present in this sample are over 300,000 clones, around 90% of which were seen just once. The biggest ten clones account for about 7% of the sample.

Whole blood was collected in K2EDTA tubes by collaborating institutions according to the institutions' own protocols. For TCRbeta analysis, collaborators shipped samples as frozen whole blood, isolated PBMCs, or DNA extracted from either of those sample types. V trim: 10 bases; J trim: 2 bases; unmatched bases: 6. Including the terminal cysteine and phenylalanine, the CDR3 comprises 14 residues. The retained sequence is limited to the CDR3, 42 bases, with the frame set at the first base. CDR1 LNHDA and CDR2 SQIVND are derived from the germline V gene (reference sequence). On this clone itself: It has no known antigen specificity. Within one base of it there is no much larger clone, and no base qualities were kept.

Study-level results and caveats: The quantity of clinical and demographic metadata differed by source and by participant and was supplied without curation.

In this chain, TRBV19 is recombined with TRBJ2-1; the junction holds 9 bases that match TRBD1. This TCR was sampled from a young man with active or convalescent COVID-19. The sequencing sample was made of peripheral blood. Here the CDR3 is given as CATNTGGPYNEQFF. The sequence in DNA is TGTGCCACTAACACAGGGGGCCCCTACAATGAGCAGTTCTTC.